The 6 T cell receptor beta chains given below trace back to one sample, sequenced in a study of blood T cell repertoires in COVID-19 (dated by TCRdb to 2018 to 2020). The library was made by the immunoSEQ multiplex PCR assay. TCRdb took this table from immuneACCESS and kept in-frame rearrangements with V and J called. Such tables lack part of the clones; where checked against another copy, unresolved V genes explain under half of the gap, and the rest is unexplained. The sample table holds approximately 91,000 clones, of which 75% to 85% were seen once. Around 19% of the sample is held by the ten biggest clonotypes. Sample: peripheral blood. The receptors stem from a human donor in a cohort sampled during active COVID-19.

CDR3 sequence reads: CASSQSGRAANEQFF. The CDR3 DNA follows: TGTGCCAGCAGCCAGAGCGGGAGGGCGGCCAATGAGCAGTTCTTC. This sequence joins TRBV3-1 (or the pseudogene TRBV3-2) and TRBJ2-1; 10 positions agree with TRBD2. Germline loops: CDR1 LGHDT, CDR2 YNNKEL (reference sequence). V shed 3 bases, J shed 6 bases, and the junction held 5 bases outside the gene matches. This CDR3 comprises 15 residues.

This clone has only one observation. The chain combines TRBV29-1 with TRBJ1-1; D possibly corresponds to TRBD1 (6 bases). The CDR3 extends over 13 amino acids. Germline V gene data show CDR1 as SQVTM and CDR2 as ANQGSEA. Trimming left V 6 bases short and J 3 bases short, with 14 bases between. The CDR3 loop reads CSVGAMADTEAFF. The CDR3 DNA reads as TGCAGCGTGGGGGCAATGGCAGACACTGAAGCTTTCTTT. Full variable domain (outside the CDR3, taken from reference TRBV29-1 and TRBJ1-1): SAVISQKPSRDICQRGTSLTIQCQVDSQVTMMFWYRQQPGQSLTLIATANQGSEATYESGFVIDKFPISRPNLTFSTLTVSNMSPEDSSIYLCSVGAMADTEAFFGQGTRLTVV.

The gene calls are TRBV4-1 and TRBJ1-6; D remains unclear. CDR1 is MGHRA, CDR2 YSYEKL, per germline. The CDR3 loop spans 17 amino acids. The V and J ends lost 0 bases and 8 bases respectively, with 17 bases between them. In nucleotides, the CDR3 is TGCGCCAGCAGCCAAGATCGCCAGGCCTCCCGCCATTCACCCCTCCACTTT. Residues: CASSQDRQASRHSPLHF.

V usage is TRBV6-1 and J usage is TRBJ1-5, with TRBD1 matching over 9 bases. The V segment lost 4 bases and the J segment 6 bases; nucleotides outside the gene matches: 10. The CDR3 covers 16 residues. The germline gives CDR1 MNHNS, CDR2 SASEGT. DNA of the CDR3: TGTGCCAGCAGTGCGAGCCGGACAGGGGTAGGTCAGCCCCAGCATTTT. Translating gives CASSASRTGVGQPQHF.

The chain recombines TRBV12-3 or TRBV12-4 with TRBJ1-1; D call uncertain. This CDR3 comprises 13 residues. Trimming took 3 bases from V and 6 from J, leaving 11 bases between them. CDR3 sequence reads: CASSFWWAPEAFF. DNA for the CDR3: TGTGCCAGCAGTTTTTGGTGGGCCCCTGAAGCTTTCTTT.

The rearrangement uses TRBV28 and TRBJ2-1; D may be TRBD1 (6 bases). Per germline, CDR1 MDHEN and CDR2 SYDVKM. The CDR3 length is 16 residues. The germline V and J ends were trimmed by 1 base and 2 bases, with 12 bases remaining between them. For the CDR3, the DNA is TGTGCCAGCAGTTTATTCGCAGGGGTGCCCTACAATGAGCAGTTCTTC. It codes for CASSLFAGVPYNEQFF.